Shown below are 27 T cell receptor beta chains from a single sample sequenced in a study of vaccination and CD4 T cells after COVID-19 (dated by TCRdb to between 2021 and 2024). The treatment or condition tag for this specimen amounts to: approximately 11-day PBMC culture with coronavirus spike peptide pools or control peptides (ViraFEST assay). No antigen is known for these receptors. Library preparation employed PCR. TCRdb lists the instrument as Illumina iSeq 100. At the Johns Hopkins FTIC core, DNA from the cultured CD4+ T cells underwent TCR sequencing with the Oncomine TCR Beta short-read assay. TCRdb's own reprocessing of the public reads used fastp at Q25 and MiXCR and kept productive beta chains. All rows with the same CDR3 protein become a single entry with the most common DNA and genes. This sample comprises approximately 11,000 distinct CDR3 sequences, 55% to 70% of them detected only once. Of the sample, around 14% is held by the ten largest clones.

The sample comprised CD4+ T cells from blood, cultured in vitro. The source is a human donor who had recovered from COVID-19.

The CDR3 sequence: CASSLEPGGDEQYF. The CDR3 nucleotides read TGTGCCAGCAGCTTAGAACCAGGGGGGGACGAGCAGTACTTC. V usage is TRBV7-2 and J usage is TRBJ2-7; either TRBD1 or TRBD2 may fit D (7 bases each). The CDR3 has 14 residues. Trimming took off 1 base at V and 5 bases at J, with 12 bases between the two ends. The V gene's germline CDR1 is SGHTA and CDR2 FQGNSA.

The chain has TRBV6-1 and TRBJ2-7; 10 positions match TRBD1. V lost 6 bases, J lost 0 bases, and 5 bases stayed unmatched. Germline CDR1 reads MNHNS; CDR2 reads SASEGT. The CDR3 covers 15 residues. The CDR3: CASSLGQGTSYEQYF. Written as DNA, the CDR3 is TGTGCCAGCAGCTTGGGACAGGGGACCTCCTACGAGCAGTACTTC.

The V gene is TRBV7-2, the J gene TRBJ1-2, with TRBD1 identical over 8 bases. J was trimmed by 1 base and V by 5 bases; bases with no gene match: 9. CDR3 length equals 16 residues. From germline, CDR1 is SGHTA and CDR2 FQGNSA. The CDR3 spells CASSRIGTGDNYGYTF. CDR3 in DNA: TGTGCCAGCAGCCGCATCGGGACAGGAGATAACTATGGCTACACCTTC.

The genes are TRBV6-1 and TRBJ2-1; TRBD2 matches at 10 bases. The CDR3 sequence is 16 residues long. J lost 9 bases, V lost 2 bases, and 10 bases had no gene match. The V gene's germline CDR1 is MNHNS and CDR2 SASEGT. The CDR3 spells CASSERLAGVKGEQFF. In DNA form, the CDR3 reads TGTGCCAGCAGTGAAAGGCTAGCGGGAGTGAAAGGTGAGCAGTTCTTC.

The chain employs TRBV5-8 and TRBJ1-1, with D tentatively TRBD1 (6 bases). This CDR3 spans 15 amino acids. Germline assignment: CDR1 SGHTS and CDR2 YDEGEE. The germline V and J ends were trimmed by 0 bases and 0 bases, with 9 bases remaining between them. The CDR3 DNA follows: TGTGCCAGCAGCTTGGAAGGGGGGATGAACACTGAAGCTTTCTTT. Translating gives CASSLEGGMNTEAFF.

This chain connects TRBV12-3 or TRBV12-4 to TRBJ2-2, with 11 bases lining up with TRBD1. This CDR3 is 16 amino acids long. Trimming removed 6 bases from V and 6 bases from J; junction bases left unmatched: 9. CDR3 sequence reads: CASSRPGQGVSGELFF. The CDR3 DNA reads TGTGCCAGCAGCAGACCGGGACAGGGGGTGTCCGGGGAGCTGTTTTTT.

The V gene is TRBV6-1, the J gene TRBJ1-1; D may be TRBD1 (5 bases). V lost 8 bases and J lost 2, with 18 bases in between. This CDR3 is 15 amino acids long. From germline, CDR1 is MNHNS and CDR2 SASEGT. CDR3 DNA sequence: TGTGCCAGCCGAGACTTAGGAGGGGTAAACACTGAAGCTTTCTTT. This translates into CASRDLGGVNTEAFF.

This clonotype came up once. The gene calls are TRBV6-2 or TRBV6-3 and TRBJ2-1, with 11 bases lining up with TRBD1. With 7 bases clipped from V and 8 bases from J, the junction kept 4 bases outside the gene matches. Germline-derived CDR1 and CDR2 are MNHEY and SVGEGT. The CDR3 has 13 residues. Written as DNA, the CDR3 is TGTGCCAGCAAACGGACAGGGGGCGATGAGCAGTTCTTC. Encoded protein: CASKRTGGDEQFF.

V usage is TRBV7-8 and J usage is TRBJ1-3; no firm D call. The CDR3 consists of 14 residues. CDR1 is SGHVS and CDR2 is FQNEAQ in the germline V gene. V was cut by 3 bases and J by 0 bases, with 6 bases left in between. CDR3: CASSLTDSGNTIYF. The CDR3 DNA is TGTGCCAGCAGCTTGACTGACTCTGGAAACACCATATATTTT. The full variable domain, in which reference TRBV7-8 and TRBJ1-3 provide the parts outside the CDR3, is GAGVSQSPRYKVAKRGQDVALRCDPISGHVSLFWYQQALGQGPEFLTYFQNEAQLDKSGLPSDRFFAERPEGSVSTLKIQRTQQEDSAVYLCASSLTDSGNTIYFGEGSWLTVV.

The table lists this clonotype with a few counts. V is TRBV27 and J is TRBJ1-2; 8 nucleotides line up with TRBD1. This CDR3 region has 15 residues. The germline CDR1 and CDR2 sequences are MNHEY and SMNVEV (reference sequence). Trimming took 6 bases from V and 8 from J; bases not matched to a gene: 14. The CDR3 DNA reads TGTGCCAGCAGCCAACGTGGACAGGGAAGAGGGGGCTACACCTTC. Translating it yields CASSQRGQGRGGYTF.

Turning to this clonotype: A read error may account for a junction end that differs from germline. The chain uses TRBV7-3 and TRBJ2-3, with 10 bases identical to TRBD2. The germline V gene encodes CDR1 SGHTA and CDR2 FQGTGA. The CDR3 sequence is 14 residues long. CDR3 sequence reads: CASSKRGGTDAQYF. The CDR3 DNA reads TGTGCCAGCAGTAAGCGGGGGGGGACAGATGCGCAGTATTTT.

This clonotype came up a few times. The chain joins TRBV20-1 to TRBJ2-5; D may be TRBD2 (7 bases). The V end was cut by 0 bases, the J end by 1 base, with 9 bases between. Germline CDR1 and CDR2: DFQATT and SNEGSKA (reference sequence). The CDR3 is made up of 14 amino acids. CDR3 DNA sequence: TGCAGTGCTAGAGAGGCGGGGGCCCAAGAGACCCAGTACTTC. Translating gives CSAREAGAQETQYF.

The rearrangement joins TRBV7-3 to TRBJ2-1, with D possibly called TRBD1 or TRBD2 (6 bases each). Germline CDR1 SGHTA, CDR2 FQGTGA. The length of the CDR3 is 14 residues. V was cut by 4 bases and J by 5 bases, with 12 bases left in between. The CDR3: CASSSFRGHNEQFF. The CDR3 DNA is TGTGCCAGCAGCTCCTTTCGGGGGCACAATGAGCAGTTCTTC.

The rearrangement links TRBV7-2 to TRBJ2-1; TRBD2 might be the D (6 bases). The ends were cut back, 6 bases at V and 12 bases at J, with 12 bases in the middle. This CDR3 is built from 11 residues. The germline gives CDR1 SGHTA, CDR2 FQGNSA. In DNA, the CDR3 is TGTGCCAGCAGTTCCGGGAGCGGGCAGTTCTTC. This sequence encodes CASSSGSGQFF.

The V call is TRBV27, the J call TRBJ1-6, with D uncertain. Between the trimmed V and J ends, which lost 6 bases and 9 bases, there was a span of 9 bases. Looked up from germline, CDR1 is MNHEY and CDR2 is SMNVEV (reference sequence). The CDR3 is 12 amino acids. The CDR3 DNA reads as TGTGCCAGCAGCTCCCGGGTTTCACCCCTCCACTTT. This translates into CASSSRVSPLHF.

Relative to its sample, this clonotype is large. The V gene is TRBV15, the J gene TRBJ2-1; perhaps TRBD1 as D (5 bases). The length of the CDR3 is 17 residues. With 0 bases removed from V and 4 bases from J, the gap between germline ends came to 16 bases. Germline CDR1 LNHNV, CDR2 YYDKDF (reference sequence). CDR3 nucleotides: TGTGCCACCAGCAGAGATTCTTTCGTTAGGGGTTACAATGAGCAGTTCTTC. Its translation is CATSRDSFVRGYNEQFF.

The gene calls are TRBV29-1 and TRBJ1-3, with a weak D call TRBD1 (6 bases). The CDR3 loop spans 14 amino acids. Germline V gene lookup returns CDR1 SQVTM and CDR2 ANQGSEA. With 7 bases removed from V and 0 bases from J, the gap between germline ends came to 13 bases. The CDR3: CSAQDSSSGNTIYF. The CDR3, as DNA: TGCAGCGCCCAGGACAGCAGCTCTGGAAACACCATATATTTT.

This clonotype showed up just a few times. As DNA, the CDR3 is TGCAGTGCTAGTTGGCCGAATTCCTACACCTTC. This sequence encodes CSASWPNSYTF. The chain is built from TRBV20-1 and TRBJ1-2, with D unclear. V was cut by 3 bases and J by 10 bases, with 12 bases left in between. Germline values: CDR1 DFQATT, CDR2 SNEGSKA (reference sequence). CDR3 length equals 11 residues.

The rearrangement uses TRBV4-3 and TRBJ1-5; D not resolved. V was cut by 0 bases and J by 2 bases, with 8 bases left in between. Germline CDR1 reads LGHNA; CDR2 reads YSLEER. The CDR3 spans 15 residues. CDR3 in DNA: TGCGCCAGCAGCCAAGATCAGGCAGGCAATCAGCCCCAGCATTTT. It is translated as CASSQDQAGNQPQHF.

As DNA, the CDR3 is TGTGCCAGCAGCTTAGTTAGACAGGGTCCGGCTTTCTTT. It translates to CASSLVRQGPAFF. The rearrangement joins TRBV7-2 to TRBJ1-1, with TRBD1 matching over 7 bases. V trimming: 1 base; J trimming: 11 bases; junction bases outside the gene matches: 7. CDR3 length: 13 residues. CDR1 and CDR2 from the germline V gene are SGHTA and FQGNSA.

This chain links TRBV7-9 with TRBJ1-3, with 10 positions matching TRBD1. The CDR3 totals 17 residues. Germline values: CDR1 SEHNR, CDR2 FQNEAQ (reference sequence). V shed 3 bases, J shed 3 bases, and the junction held 8 bases outside the gene matches. The CDR3 sequence: CASSLGGRDRGGNTIYF. The CDR3 region has the DNA TGTGCCAGCAGCTTGGGAGGCCGGGACAGGGGTGGAAACACCATATATTTT.

This clonotype qualifies as medium-sized (0.01 to 0.1%). In DNA, the CDR3 is TGCAGTCCCCTAGCGGAAGGGGCAGATACGCAGTATTTT. Translating it yields CSPLAEGADTQYF. J is TRBJ2-3 and V is TRBV20-1, with TRBD2 matching 7 bases. CDR3 length equals 13 residues. CDR1 and CDR2 from the germline V gene are DFQATT and SNEGSKA (reference sequence). Trimming at V came to 8 bases and at J to 4 bases, leaving 9 bases not matched to a gene.

This clonotype was recorded only once. V gene TRBV20-1 combines with J gene TRBJ1-1; the D gene is possibly TRBD1 (5 bases). CDR3 size: 13 residues. Germline CDR1 is DFQATT and CDR2 is SNEGSKA (reference sequence). V was shortened by 3 bases and J by 10 bases, with 18 bases between the two germline ends. In nucleotides, the CDR3 is TGCAGTGCTAGGCCTCCCCTTGGGGCGCGAGCTTTCTTT. The encoded protein is CSARPPLGARAFF.

The table lists this clonotype with a few counts. In DNA, the CDR3 is TGTGCCAGCAGACCGGGACAGGGAGGTCAGCCCCAGCATTTT. It specifies CASRPGQGGQPQHF. This sequence joins TRBV6-1 and TRBJ1-5; 9 bases fit TRBD1. CDR1 is MNHNS, CDR2 SASEGT, per germline. The J segment lost 6 bases and the V segment lost 6 bases, leaving 6 bases of the junction unmatched. The CDR3 covers 14 residues.

The chain carries TRBV6-4 and TRBJ1-6; D gene unclear. In germline, CDR1 is MRHNA, CDR2 SNTAGT. This CDR3 has 14 residues. Deletions cut 5 bases from V and 7 bases from J, with 12 bases between. CDR3 nucleotides: TGTGCCAGCAGTCTTCAAGCTGGGAATTCACCCCTCCACTTT. Translation gives CASSLQAGNSPLHF.

The chain carries TRBV28 and TRBJ1-1, with a tentative D call TRBD1 (6 bases). The V gene lost 3 bases and the J gene lost 1 base, with 12 bases spanning the gap. Germline CDR1 is MDHEN and CDR2 is SYDVKM. The CDR3 loop spans 15 amino acids. The CDR3 protein is CASSFSGRGNTEAFF. The CDR3 nucleotides read TGTGCCAGCAGTTTTAGTGGCAGGGGGAACACTGAAGCTTTCTTT. Variable domain in full (rest from reference TRBV28 and TRBJ1-1): DVKVTQSSRYLVKRTGEKVFLECVQDMDHENMFWYRQDPGLGLRLIYFSYDVKMKEKGDIPEGYSVSREKKERFSLILESASTNQTSMYLCASSFSGRGNTEAFFGQGTRLTVV.

The rearrangement uses TRBV4-2 and TRBJ2-3; 8 bases are shared with TRBD2. The V gene end was trimmed by 2 bases and the J gene end by 3 bases; junction bases not matched to a gene: 7. CDR3 size: 16 residues. Germline CDR1 LGHNA, CDR2 YNFKEQ. The CDR3 DNA is TGTGCCAGCAGCCAATTTGCGGGAGGAGGAACAGATACGCAGTATTTT. It encodes CASSQFAGGGTDTQYF.